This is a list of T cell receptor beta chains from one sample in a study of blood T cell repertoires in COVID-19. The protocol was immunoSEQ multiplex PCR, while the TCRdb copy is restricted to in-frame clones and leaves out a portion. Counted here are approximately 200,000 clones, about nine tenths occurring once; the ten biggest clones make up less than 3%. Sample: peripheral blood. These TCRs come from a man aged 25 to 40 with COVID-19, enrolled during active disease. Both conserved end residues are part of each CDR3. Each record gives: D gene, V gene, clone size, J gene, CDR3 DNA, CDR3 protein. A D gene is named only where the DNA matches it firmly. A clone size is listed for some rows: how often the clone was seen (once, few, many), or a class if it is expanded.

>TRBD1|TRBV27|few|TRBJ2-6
TGTGCCAGCAGCTTCGGTTTGACAGGGGTCTCTGGGGCCAACGTCCTGACTTTC
CASSFGLTGVSGANVLTF
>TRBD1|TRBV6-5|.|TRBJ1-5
TGTGCCAGCAGTTACTCCAGGGGGCTGGGTCAGCCCCAGCATTTT
CASSYSRGLGQPQHF
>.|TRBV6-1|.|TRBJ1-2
TGTGCCAGCAGTGAAGCGGGGGGGACGGGACACTCTAACTATGGCTACACCTTC
CASSEAGGTGHSNYGYTF
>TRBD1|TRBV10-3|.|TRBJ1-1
TGTGCCATCAGTGGCCGGGACAGTGACGGGACTGAAGCTTTCTTT
CAISGRDSDGTEAFF
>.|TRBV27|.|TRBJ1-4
TGTGCCAGCAGTTTAACCGGGACAAGGGAAAAACTGTTTTTT
CASSLTGTREKLFF
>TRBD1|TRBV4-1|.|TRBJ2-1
TGCGCCAGCAGCCAAGACTGGGACAGTCCAAGAAACAATGAGCAGTTCTTC
CASSQDWDSPRNNEQFF
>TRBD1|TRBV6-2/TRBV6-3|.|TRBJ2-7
TGTGCCAGCAGTTTAACGTGGACAGGGCCCTCCTACGAGCAGTACTTC
CASSLTWTGPSYEQYF
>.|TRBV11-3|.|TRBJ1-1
TGTGCCAGCAGCACTGGCGGCAGGGTTAGGACTGAAGCTTTCTTT
CASSTGGRVRTEAFF
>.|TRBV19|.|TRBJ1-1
TGTGCCAGTAGTATAGACAGGGAAAACACTGAAGCTTTCTTT
CASSIDRENTEAFF
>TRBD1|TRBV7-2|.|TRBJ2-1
TGTGCCAGCAGCCCGCGACAGGGTACCGACAATGAGCAGTTCTTC
CASSPRQGTDNEQFF
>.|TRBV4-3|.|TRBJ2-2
TGCGCCAGCAGCCAATCCGGTTCGAACACCGGGGAGCTGTTTTTT
CASSQSGSNTGELFF